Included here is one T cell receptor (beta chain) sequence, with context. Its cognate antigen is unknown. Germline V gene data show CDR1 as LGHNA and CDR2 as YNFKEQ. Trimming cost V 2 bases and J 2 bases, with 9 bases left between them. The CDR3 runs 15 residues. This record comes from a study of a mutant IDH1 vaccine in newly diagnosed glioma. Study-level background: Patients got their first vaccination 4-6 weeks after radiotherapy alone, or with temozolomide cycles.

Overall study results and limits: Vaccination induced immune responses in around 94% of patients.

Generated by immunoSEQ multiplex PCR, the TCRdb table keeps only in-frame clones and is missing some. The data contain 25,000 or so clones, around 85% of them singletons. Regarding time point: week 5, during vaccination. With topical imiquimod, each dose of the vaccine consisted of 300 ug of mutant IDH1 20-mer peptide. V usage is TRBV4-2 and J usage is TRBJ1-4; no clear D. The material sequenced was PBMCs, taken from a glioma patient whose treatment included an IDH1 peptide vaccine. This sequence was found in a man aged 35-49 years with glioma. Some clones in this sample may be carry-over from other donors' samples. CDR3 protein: CASSQPVSTNEKLFF. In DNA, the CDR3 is TGTGCCAGCAGCCAACCAGTCTCCACTAATGAAAAACTGTTTTTT.